A selection of T cell receptor beta chains follows, all from one sample in a study of blood T cell repertoires in COVID-19. Using immunoSEQ multiplex PCR, the repertoire was profiled, and TCRdb retains in-frame clones only, with some absent. This table has 210,000 or so clones, 80% to 90% appearing once. The sequencing input was peripheral blood. These receptors were taken from a woman aged 50 to 60 with active or convalescent COVID-19. Both conserved end residues are part of each CDR3. The D gene is left open where the match is weak. Some rows have no size entry. The others give once, few or many, or a class for an expanded clone.

V: TRBV5-6; J: TRBJ2-5; D: .; size: .; CDR3: CASSGGETQYF; DNA: TGTGCCAGCAGCGGCGGAGAGACCCAGTACTTC
V: TRBV25-1; J: TRBJ2-7; D: TRBD1; size: .; CDR3: CASSQGQGAYEQYF; DNA: TGTGCCAGCAGCCAGGGACAGGGGGCTTACGAGCAGTACTTC
V: TRBV29-1; J: TRBJ2-3; D: TRBD1; size: .; CDR3: CSVGGQGGSDTQYF; DNA: TGCAGCGTTGGGGGACAGGGGGGTTCGGATACGCAGTATTTT
V: TRBV6-4; J: TRBJ2-3; D: .; size: .; CDR3: CASSPSGAGEVDTQYF; DNA: TGTGCCAGCAGCCCCTCTGGGGCAGGCGAGGTAGATACGCAGTATTTT
V: TRBV28; J: TRBJ2-2; D: .; size: .; CDR3: CASSFRGELFF; DNA: TGTGCCAGCAGTTTTCGCGGGGAGCTGTTTTTT
V: TRBV6-1; J: TRBJ2-7; D: .; size: .; CDR3: CASSDVTSGYEQYF; DNA: TGTGCCAGCAGTGATGTTACTAGTGGCTATGAGCAGTACTTC
V: TRBV6-5; J: TRBJ2-1; D: TRBD2; size: .; CDR3: CASTRETSGAWEQFF; DNA: TGTGCCAGCACCCGGGAGACTAGCGGTGCATGGGAGCAGTTCTTC
V: TRBV19; J: TRBJ1-6; D: TRBD1; size: .; CDR3: CASTPTGNDSPLHF; DNA: TGTGCCAGTACCCCGACAGGGAACGATTCACCCCTCCACTTT
V: TRBV19; J: TRBJ2-5; D: TRBD1; size: .; CDR3: CASSISRVTGGPETQYF; DNA: TGTGCCAGTAGTATATCCCGCGTGACAGGGGGCCCAGAGACCCAGTACTTC
V: TRBV14; J: TRBJ2-7; D: TRBD1; size: once; CDR3: CASSPGQPYEQYF; DNA: TGTGCCAGCTCGCCGGGACAGCCCTACGAGCAGTACTTC
V: TRBV5-1; J: TRBJ1-5; D: .; size: .; CDR3: CASSFLAGAQPQHF; DNA: TGCGCCAGCAGCTTCCTGGCAGGGGCCCAGCCCCAGCATTTT
V: TRBV6-5; J: TRBJ1-5; D: TRBD1; size: .; CDR3: CASRLRQGNQPQHF; DNA: TGTGCCAGCCGCCTTAGACAGGGTAATCAGCCCCAGCATTTT
V: TRBV9; J: TRBJ2-7; D: TRBD1; size: .; CDR3: CASSVHGQGANEQYF; DNA: TGTGCCAGCAGCGTTCATGGACAGGGGGCCAACGAGCAGTACTTC
V: TRBV12-3/TRBV12-4; J: TRBJ1-2; D: .; size: .; CDR3: CASSLSLYGYTF; DNA: TGTGCCAGCAGTTTGAGCCTCTATGGCTACACCTTC
V: TRBV29-1; J: TRBJ2-5; D: TRBD1; size: .; CDR3: CSVGTGRGETQYF; DNA: TGCAGCGTAGGGACAGGGAGAGGAGAGACCCAGTACTTC
V: TRBV29-1; J: TRBJ2-5; D: .; size: .; CDR3: CSIQHHQETQYF; DNA: TGCAGCATACAGCACCACCAAGAGACCCAGTACTTC
V: TRBV20-1; J: TRBJ1-1; D: .; size: .; CDR3: CSVGVDTEAFF; DNA: TGTTCTGTCGGGGTTGACACTGAAGCTTTCTTT
V: TRBV5-1; J: TRBJ1-1; D: TRBD1; size: .; CDR3: CASSLGDRGGNTEAFF; DNA: TGCGCCAGCAGCCTAGGAGACAGGGGGGGAAACACTGAAGCTTTCTTT
V: TRBV15; J: TRBJ2-3; D: .; size: .; CDR3: CATSSAGDTQYF; DNA: TGTGCCACCAGCAGCGCAGGAGATACGCAGTATTTT
V: TRBV19; J: TRBJ1-2; D: .; size: .; CDR3: CASSMARGNYGYTF; DNA: TGTGCCAGTAGTATGGCCAGGGGCAACTATGGCTACACCTTC
V: TRBV28; J: TRBJ1-5; D: .; size: .; CDR3: CASSARQPQHF; DNA: TGTGCCAGCAGCGCTAGACAGCCCCAGCATTTT
V: TRBV27; J: TRBJ1-5; D: TRBD1; size: once; CDR3: CASQDRGNSNQPQHF; DNA: TGTGCCAGCCAAGACAGGGGAAATAGCAATCAGCCCCAGCATTTT
V: TRBV18; J: TRBJ2-3; D: .; size: .; CDR3: CASSPGQSSTDTQYF; DNA: TGTGCCAGCTCACCCGGACAATCTAGCACAGATACGCAGTATTTT
V: TRBV7-9; J: TRBJ2-2; D: .; size: few; CDR3: CASSLDRATGELFF; DNA: TGTGCCAGCAGCTTAGACAGGGCCACCGGGGAGCTGTTTTTT
V: TRBV27; J: TRBJ1-2; D: .; size: .; CDR3: CASSPPSLNTQGYTF; DNA: TGTGCCAGCAGTCCGCCCTCGTTGAACACACAGGGCTACACCTTC
V: TRBV19; J: TRBJ2-1; D: .; size: few; CDR3: CASSIAGDAYNEQFF; DNA: TGTGCCAGTAGTATAGCGGGGGACGCCTACAATGAGCAGTTCTTC
V: TRBV28; J: TRBJ1-2; D: .; size: .; CDR3: CASSRGGMNYGYTF; DNA: TGTGCCAGCAGTCGCGGGGGGATGAACTATGGCTACACCTTC
V: TRBV2; J: TRBJ2-1; D: TRBD2; size: .; CDR3: CASRSGLAGAFNEQFF; DNA: TGTGCCAGCAGATCGGGACTAGCGGGGGCGTTTAATGAGCAGTTCTTC
V: TRBV28; J: TRBJ1-1; D: TRBD1; size: .; CDR3: CASSPLSGTGNTEAFF; DNA: TGTGCCAGCAGTCCTCTATCCGGGACAGGGAACACTGAAGCTTTCTTT
V: TRBV10-1; J: TRBJ1-1; D: TRBD1; size: .; CDR3: CASSGTGENTEAFF; DNA: TGCGCCAGCAGTGGGACAGGGGAAAACACTGAAGCTTTCTTT
V: TRBV3-1/TRBV3-2; J: TRBJ1-1; D: .; size: once; CDR3: CASSQQGGTEAFF; DNA: TGTGCCAGCAGCCAACAGGGAGGGACTGAAGCTTTCTTT
V: TRBV6-5; J: TRBJ1-6; D: .; size: .; CDR3: CASSFSPDGSSPLHF; DNA: TGTGCCAGCAGTTTCTCCCCCGACGGGAGCTCACCCCTCCACTTT
V: TRBV29-1; J: TRBJ2-3; D: TRBD1; size: few; CDR3: CSVESGQDELYTQYF; DNA: TGCAGCGTAGAATCGGGACAGGACGAATTATATACGCAGTATTTT
V: TRBV6-1; J: TRBJ2-5; D: .; size: .; CDR3: CASSQRYRETQYF; DNA: TGTGCCAGCAGCCAGAGGTACCGAGAGACCCAGTACTTC
V: TRBV3-1/TRBV3-2; J: TRBJ2-7; D: .; size: .; CDR3: CASSQSSWFSYEQYF; DNA: TGTGCCAGCAGCCAAAGTAGCTGGTTCTCCTACGAGCAGTACTTC
V: TRBV6-6; J: TRBJ2-1; D: .; size: few; CDR3: CASSYAQTGYNEQFF; DNA: TGTGCCAGCAGTTACGCCCAGACTGGCTACAATGAGCAGTTCTTC
V: TRBV6-5; J: TRBJ1-2; D: .; size: .; CDR3: CASRPQGESGYTF; DNA: TGTGCCAGCAGACCTCAGGGCGAGTCTGGCTACACCTTC
V: TRBV2; J: TRBJ2-7; D: .; size: .; CDR3: CASSGDRHHEQYF; DNA: TGTGCCAGCAGTGGAGACAGGCACCACGAGCAGTACTTC
V: TRBV5-6; J: TRBJ1-5; D: .; size: once; CDR3: CASSPPGANQPQHF; DNA: TGTGCCAGCAGTCCCCCAGGGGCAAATCAGCCCCAGCATTTT
V: TRBV28; J: TRBJ1-4; D: TRBD1; size: once; CDR3: CASSQNGRGPDGEKLFF; DNA: TGTGCCAGCAGCCAAAACGGAAGGGGGCCCGATGGTGAAAAACTGTTTTTT
V: TRBV3-1/TRBV3-2; J: TRBJ2-3; D: TRBD2; size: .; CDR3: CASSSGTSGRAADTQYF; DNA: TGTGCCAGCAGCTCCGGGACTAGCGGGAGGGCCGCAGATACGCAGTATTTT